This record concerns one T cell receptor (beta chain) sequence. Its cognate antigen is unknown. The CDR3 consists of 15 residues. Trimming stripped 6 bases from V and 2 bases from J, with 11 bases between. Looked up from germline, CDR1 is MNHNY and CDR2 is SVGAGI (reference sequence). Repertoires were generated with immunoSEQ multiplex PCR, while TCRdb's copy carries only in-frame clones and drops some. The table has 20,000 to 25,000 clones, around 80% seen once. Unexposed donor CD4+ T cells date from about 2011-2018, before the COVID-19 pandemic. After roughly 9 days of culture, CD4+ T cells were isolated. This sample is drawn from a study of CD4 T cells in relation to SARS-CoV-2 and coronaviruses. Across the whole study: PBMCs were cultured with antigen for roughly 11 days before TCR beta sequencing. Crossreactive spike epitopes shared across donors were mapped to their HLA restriction.

The chain uses TRBV6-6 and TRBJ1-6, with D possibly TRBD1 on 6 matching bases. This sequence was found in a human donor in good health. What was sequenced was CD4+ T cells from PBMCs, cultured in vitro. The CDR3 DNA follows: TGTGCCAGCAGACACAGGGTTGCCTATAATTCACCCCTCCACTTT. Protein: CASRHRVAYNSPLHF.